Presented here are 10 T cell receptor beta chains from one specimen sequenced in a study of T cell repertoires in cytomegalovirus infection. One entry per CDR3 protein results from TCRdb running MiXCR on the reads. Here the sample spans roughly 120,000 distinct CDR3 sequences, 25% to 30% being singletons. The antigens for these receptors are not known. The sample consisted of CD8+ T cells from cultured PBMCs, taken from culture after CMV antigen stimulation. The origin of the receptors is a human donor in good health (CMV status not recorded). Some clones in this sample may be carry-over from other donors' samples.

This chain connects TRBV6-6 to TRBJ2-5; 7 nucleotides align to TRBD1. The germline V gene encodes CDR1 MNHNY and CDR2 SVGAGI (reference sequence). J was trimmed by 3 bases and V by 6 bases; bases with no gene match: 10. This CDR3 has 15 residues. The CDR3: CASRSIGTVKETQYF. The DNA of the CDR3 is TGTGCCAGCAGATCGATCGGGACAGTAAAAGAGACCCAGTACTTC.

V is TRBV3-1 and J is TRBJ2-5, with 7 bases that match TRBD2. Per germline, CDR1 LGHDT and CDR2 YNNKEL (reference sequence). The CDR3 runs to 17 residues. With V trimmed by 1 base and J by 5 bases, 13 bases remained unmatched. CDR3 DNA: TGTGCCAGCAGCCAAGGCCGGACTAGGAGGCCCCTCGAGACCCAGTACTTC. Amino acids: CASSQGRTRRPLETQYF.

This clonotype occurred once. The chain couples TRBV27 to TRBJ1-2; a weak D match, TRBD1 (5 bases). CDR1 and CDR2 (germline): MNHEY, SMNVEV (reference sequence). The CDR3 sequence is 14 residues long. Trimming removed 3 bases at V and 4 bases at J, with 12 bases between. The CDR3 reads CASSFSGTVYGYTF. Written as DNA, the CDR3 is TGTGCCAGCAGTTTTTCCGGGACGGTCTATGGCTACACCTTC.

The chain has TRBV6-5 and TRBJ2-5; D may correspond to TRBD1 or TRBD2 (5 bases each). CDR3 length: 17 amino acids. The germline V and J ends were trimmed by 2 bases and 1 base, with 17 bases remaining between them. Germline V gives CDR1 MNHEY, CDR2 SVGAGI. The DNA of the CDR3 is TGTGCCAGCAGTTACGGGACCCCAGGAGGCCCCCAAGAGACCCAGTACTTC. This gives the protein CASSYGTPGGPQETQYF.

The rearrangement joins TRBV20-1 to TRBJ2-1, with TRBD2 matching 7 bases. In germline, CDR1 is DFQATT, CDR2 SNEGSKA (reference sequence). The V gene end was trimmed by 1 base and the J gene end by 5 bases; junction bases not matched to a gene: 14. There are 17 residues in the CDR3. Here the CDR3 reads CSARGETSGADHNEQFF. DNA for the CDR3: TGCAGTGCTAGAGGGGAGACGAGCGGGGCCGATCACAATGAGCAGTTCTTC.

The V call is TRBV11-2, the J call TRBJ2-5; 9 nucleotides align to TRBD2. Germline values: CDR1 SGHAT, CDR2 FQNNGV. The V segment lost 1 base and the J segment 5 bases; nucleotides outside the gene matches: 5. The CDR3 length is 15 residues. CDR3 residues: CASSLVAGGLETQYF. CDR3 sequence (DNA): TGTGCCAGCAGCTTAGTGGCGGGGGGGTTGGAGACCCAGTACTTC.

This clonotype was counted only a few times. The chain employs TRBV19 and TRBJ1-5; D gene ambiguous. V was trimmed by 3 bases and J by 4 bases, leaving 10 bases between them. Germline CDR1 is LNHDA and CDR2 is SQIVND (reference sequence). This CDR3 comprises 14 residues. The CDR3 is CASSMGTSNQPQHF. DNA for the CDR3: TGTGCCAGTAGTATGGGCACCTCAAATCAGCCCCAGCATTTT.

This clonotype was counted only a few times. This chain uses TRBV18 with TRBJ1-1; D may be TRBD1 (5 bases). This CDR3 has 14 amino acids. The V gene lost 2 bases and the J gene lost 3 bases, with 10 bases spanning the gap. Germline V gene sequence: CDR1 KGHSH, CDR2 LQKENI. As DNA, the CDR3 is TGTGCCAGCTCACCAGGGGGGAGGCACACTGAAGCTTTCTTT. Translation gives CASSPGGRHTEAFF.

This sequence joins TRBV7-9 and TRBJ1-4; D gene uncertain. V lost 5 bases, J lost 4 bases, and 14 bases lay in between. This CDR3 region has 15 residues. Germline CDR1 and CDR2: SEHNR and FQNEAQ (reference sequence). The CDR3 DNA is TGTGCCAGCAGCAACGGACCGGCAATTAATGAAAAACTGTTTTTT. It yields the protein CASSNGPAINEKLFF.

This clonotype has ten or more counts. This sequence joins TRBV6-5 and TRBJ2-2; D is perhaps TRBD1 (5 bases). V lost 5 bases, J lost 3 bases, and 16 bases lay in between. This CDR3 is 16 amino acids long. CDR1 is MNHEY and CDR2 is SVGAGI in the germline V gene. CDR3 region: CASSLGRVPDTGELFF. The DNA for the CDR3 is TGTGCCAGCAGTCTCGGCAGGGTACCCGACACCGGGGAGCTGTTTTTT.